These 32 T cell receptor beta chains share one sample of origin, sequenced in a study of T cells in Graves' hyperthyroidism and ophthalmopathy. RNA transcripts gave rise to amplified TCR beta CDR3 regions. First-round RT-PCR with HTBI primers amplified the TCR CDR3 region. MiXCR was run by TCRdb on the multiplex PCR reads, yielding one entry per CDR3 protein. The repertoire holds 730,000 or so distinct CDR3 sequences, with approximately 18% as singletons. Sequencing was performed on blood. The receptor set was obtained from a woman between 45 and 60 years old with Graves' hyperthyroidism that later progressed to Graves' ophthalmopathy.

This clonotype was seen many times. The chain joins TRBV12-3 or TRBV12-4 to TRBJ1-1; the D is unclear. The CDR3 runs to 13 residues. V was pared by 8 bases and J by 1 base, with 11 bases between. CDR3 in amino acids: CASRRTQNTEAFF. CDR3 bases: TGTGCCAGCCGTCGAACCCAGAACACTGAAGCTTTCTTT.

The chain couples TRBV3-1 to TRBJ1-2; D gene ambiguous. The V and J ends lost 4 bases and 4 bases respectively, with 19 bases between them. Per germline, CDR1 LGHDT and CDR2 YNNKEL (reference sequence). This CDR3 region has 16 residues. This CDR3 is CASSPTTYTGIYGYTF. DNA of the CDR3: TGTGCCAGCAGCCCGACAACTTACACTGGAATCTATGGCTACACCTTC.

The rearrangement uses TRBV4-3 and TRBJ2-3, with TRBD1 identical over 8 bases. Germline-derived CDR1 and CDR2 are LGHNA and YSLEER. The length of the CDR3 is 15 residues. Unmatched junction bases numbered 8, after V lost 4 bases and J lost 5 bases. The CDR3 is CASSREDRVEDTQYF. The CDR3 nucleotides read TGCGCCAGCAGCCGAGAGGACAGGGTGGAAGATACGCAGTATTTT.

This clonotype has a count of ten or more. The chain employs TRBV5-1 and TRBJ2-7, with 8 positions matching TRBD1. CDR3 size: 16 residues. CDR1 and CDR2 (germline): SGHRS, YFSETQ. J lost 0 bases, V lost 4 bases, and 9 bases had no gene match. DNA of the CDR3: TGCGCCAGCAGCCCCGACATCGGGACAGGCTCCTACGAGCAGTACTTC. Translating it yields CASSPDIGTGSYEQYF. The full variable domain, in which reference TRBV5-1 and TRBJ2-7 provide the parts outside the CDR3, is KAGVTQTPRYLIKTRGQQVTLSCSPISGHRSVSWYQQTPGQGLQFLFEYFSETQRNKGNFPGRFSGRQFSNSRSEMNVSTLELGDSALYLCASSPDIGTGSYEQYFGPGTRLTVT.

In this sample, this clonotype turned up a few times. The CDR3 DNA follows: TGTGCCAGCAGAGCGCCAGGGGCGCGAAACACCATATATTTT. Amino acid sequence: CASRAPGARNTIYF. V and J are TRBV6-2 or TRBV6-3 and TRBJ1-3; D possibly corresponds to TRBD1 (6 bases). Trimming took 6 bases from V and 5 from J, leaving 14 bases between them. Germline V gene data show CDR1 as MNHEY and CDR2 as SVGEGT. There are 14 residues in the CDR3.

This clonotype was seen many times. The chain joins TRBV18 to TRBJ2-7, with D tentatively TRBD1 (6 bases). Looked up from germline, CDR1 is KGHSH and CDR2 is LQKENI. This CDR3 is 14 amino acids long. V gave up 0 bases and J gave up 1 base, with 7 bases separating them. CDR3 DNA sequence: TGTGCCAGCTCACCACCCGGACAGTCCTACGAGCAGTACTTC. As protein: CASSPPGQSYEQYF. Supplemented by reference TRBV18 and TRBJ2-7, the full variable domain reads NAGVMQNPRHLVRRRGQEARLRCSPMKGHSHVYWYRQLPEEGLKFMVYLQKENIIDESGMPKERFSAEFPKEGPSILRIQQVVRGDSAAYFCASSPPGQSYEQYFGPGTRLTVT.

The V gene is TRBV20-1, the J gene TRBJ2-1; D perhaps matches TRBD1 (7 bases). Trimming took off 0 bases at V and 6 bases at J, with 18 bases between the two ends. The CDR3 covers 16 residues. Germline CDR1 and CDR2: DFQATT and SNEGSKA (reference sequence). The CDR3 loop reads CSARDVRRGQSNEQFF. The CDR3 nucleotides are TGCAGTGCTAGAGACGTGAGGCGGGGACAGAGCAATGAGCAGTTCTTC.

This clonotype has ten or more counts. This sequence joins TRBV12-3 or TRBV12-4 and TRBJ2-7; maybe TRBD2 (5 bases). This CDR3 comprises 13 residues. V shed 6 bases and J shed 3 bases, with 12 bases lying between them. CDR3 protein: CASSPIGSYEQYF. CDR3 in DNA: TGTGCCAGCAGCCCAATAGGGAGCTACGAGCAGTACTTC.

This clonotype was recorded at least ten times. This chain links TRBV3-1 with TRBJ1-1; D remains unclear. This CDR3 region has 12 residues. V lost 0 bases and J 7 bases, leaving 6 bases between the germline ends. The V gene's germline CDR1 is LGHDT and CDR2 YNNKEL (reference sequence). Here the CDR3 reads CASSQDDDEAFF. The CDR3, as DNA: TGTGCCAGCAGCCAAGATGACGATGAAGCTTTCTTT.

This clonotype has more than one count but fewer than ten. CDR3 coding DNA: TGTGCCACCAGTCAAATCTACGGGGAATTCCAAGAGACCCAGTACTTC. Translation: CATSQIYGEFQETQYF. The J gene is TRBJ2-5, the V gene TRBV24-1, with D possibly matching TRBD2 (5 bases). The CDR3 is made up of 16 amino acids. Deletions cut 6 bases from V and 1 base from J, with 17 bases between. Germline V gene data show CDR1 as KGHDR and CDR2 as SFDVKD.

This clonotype was observed many times. The chain couples TRBV18 to TRBJ1-4; D might be TRBD1 (6 bases). The CDR3 is made up of 17 amino acids. Germline CDR1 reads KGHSH; CDR2 reads LQKENI. With 2 bases removed from V and 0 bases from J, the gap between germline ends came to 13 bases. DNA of the CDR3: TGTGCCAGCTCACCAGGACAGACTCCTGCAACTAATGAAAAACTGTTTTTT. Translating gives CASSPGQTPATNEKLFF.

This clonotype was picked up many times. V and J are TRBV7-9 and TRBJ1-2; D remains unclear. This CDR3 has 15 residues. CDR1 and CDR2 from the germline V gene are SEHNR and FQNEAQ (reference sequence). Trimming removed 0 bases from V and 1 base from J, with 9 bases in between. The CDR3 loop reads CASSLATASNYGYTF. The CDR3 DNA reads as TGTGCCAGCAGCTTAGCAACAGCAAGTAACTATGGCTACACCTTC.

This clonotype has just a few counts. The rearrangement uses TRBV7-9 and TRBJ1-3, with D tentatively TRBD1 (5 bases). Germline CDR1 is SEHNR and CDR2 is FQNEAQ (reference sequence). The CDR3 loop spans 15 amino acids. Trimming left V 5 bases short and J 8 bases short, with 19 bases between. CDR3 amino acids: CASSPPSGGRYTIYF. For the CDR3, the DNA is TGTGCCAGCAGCCCGCCCAGTGGGGGTCGGTACACCATATATTTT. Together with reference TRBV7-9 and TRBJ1-3, the CDR3 gives the full variable domain: DTGVSQNPRHKITKRGQNVTFRCDPISEHNRLYWYRQTLGQGPEFLTYFQNEAQLEKSRLLSDRFSAERPKGSFSTLEIQRTEQGDSAMYLCASSPPSGGRYTIYFGEGSWLTVV.

This clonotype was counted at least ten times. This chain links TRBV18 with TRBJ2-5; D unresolved. Deletions cut 0 bases from V and 1 base from J, with 6 bases between. Germline CDR1 and CDR2: KGHSH and LQKENI. The CDR3 loop spans 14 amino acids. The CDR3 reads CASSPPLSQETQYF. CDR3 in DNA: TGTGCCAGCTCACCACCACTCAGCCAAGAGACCCAGTACTTC.

The V call is TRBV2, the J call TRBJ1-5; D perhaps matches TRBD1 (6 bases). The germline V and J ends were trimmed by 2 bases and 1 base, with 18 bases remaining between them. The CDR3 spans 18 residues. The germline CDR1 and CDR2 sequences are SNHLY and FYNNEI. CDR3 residues: CASSEHGQQIRSNQPQHF. The CDR3 DNA reads TGTGCCAGCAGTGAACATGGACAGCAGATCCGAAGCAATCAGCCCCAGCATTTT.

The V and J genes are TRBV29-1 and TRBJ2-1; TRBD2 matches 11 bases. This CDR3 spans 14 amino acids. The germline V gene has CDR1 SQVTM and CDR2 ANQGSEA. The V segment lost 7 bases and the J segment 4 bases; nucleotides outside the gene matches: 6. The CDR3 protein is CSAGGLAVYNEQFF. The CDR3 DNA sequence: TGCAGCGCCGGGGGACTAGCGGTTTACAATGAGCAGTTCTTC.

The chain links TRBV20-1 to TRBJ1-5; the match to TRBD1 covers 8 bases. Trimming took 8 bases from V and 7 from J; bases not matched to a gene: 7. CDR3 length: 12 residues. Germline V gene lookup returns CDR1 DFQATT and CDR2 SNEGSKA (reference sequence). The CDR3 protein is CSSGGAWQPQHF. As DNA, the CDR3 is TGCAGTTCAGGGGGCGCATGGCAGCCCCAGCATTTT.

This clonotype was seen many times. This rearrangement joins TRBV11-3 to TRBJ1-1; D is perhaps TRBD1 (5 bases). This CDR3 has 14 residues. V lost 3 bases, J lost 0 bases, and 8 bases lay in between. Germline-derived CDR1 and CDR2 are SGHNT and YENEEA. This CDR3 is CASSFDSMNTEAFF. CDR3 coding DNA: TGTGCCAGCAGCTTTGACAGTATGAACACTGAAGCTTTCTTT.

There are a few counts of this clonotype. The chain recombines TRBV27 with TRBJ2-7, with 8 positions matching TRBD2. Trimming took 4 bases from V and 3 from J; bases not matched to a gene: 2. The length of the CDR3 is 13 residues. Germline V lookup: CDR1 MNHEY, CDR2 SMNVEV (reference sequence). The CDR3 protein is CASSYGGDYEQYF. The DNA for the CDR3 is TGTGCCAGCAGTTACGGGGGGGACTACGAGCAGTACTTC.

The V and J genes are TRBV7-9 and TRBJ1-4; D uncertain. The CDR3 consists of 11 residues. Germline CDR1 reads SEHNR; CDR2 reads FQNEAQ (reference sequence). With 5 bases removed from V and 6 bases from J, the gap between germline ends came to 4 bases. The CDR3 loop is CASSIYEKLFF. The CDR3 DNA reads TGTGCCAGCAGCATATATGAAAAACTGTTTTTT. The complete variable domain, with remaining parts taken from reference TRBV7-9 and TRBJ1-4, reads DTGVSQNPRHKITKRGQNVTFRCDPISEHNRLYWYRQTLGQGPEFLTYFQNEAQLEKSRLLSDRFSAERPKGSFSTLEIQRTEQGDSAMYLCASSIYEKLFFGSGTQLSVL.

The rearrangement links TRBV12-3 or TRBV12-4 to TRBJ1-1, with D possibly being TRBD1 (6 bases). The CDR3 has 15 amino acids. V lost 6 bases and J 4 bases, leaving 18 bases between the germline ends. CDR3 in amino acids: CASSPQGNSFTEAFF. In nucleotides, the CDR3 is TGTGCCAGCAGCCCTCAGGGGAACAGTTTCACTGAAGCTTTCTTT.

This chain links TRBV5-1 with TRBJ2-1; TRBD1 matches 9 bases. V gave up 4 bases and J gave up 6 bases; unmatched junction bases: 11. Germline CDR1 and CDR2: SGHRS and YFSETQ. The CDR3 has 16 residues. In nucleotides, the CDR3 is TGCGCCAGCAGCCCAGTAGGGGACAGGGTATTCAATGAGCAGTTCTTC. Translation: CASSPVGDRVFNEQFF.

This clonotype was seen a handful of times. The rearrangement uses TRBV19 and TRBJ1-5; TRBD1 matches 7 bases. The junction had 2 bases not matched to a gene; V was cut back by 3 bases and J by 0 bases. Per germline, CDR1 LNHDA and CDR2 SQIVND (reference sequence). The CDR3 spans 15 residues. The CDR3, as DNA: TGTGCCAGTAGTATCGGACAGGATAGCAATCAGCCCCAGCATTTT. It yields the protein CASSIGQDSNQPQHF.

This clonotype was observed a handful of times. The chain combines TRBV6-2 or TRBV6-3 with TRBJ2-1; 10 bases are a match to TRBD1. Per the germline V gene, CDR1 is MNHEY and CDR2 is SVGEGT. After removal of 6 bases from V and 6 bases from J, the junction contained 5 bases not matched to a gene. The CDR3 is 14 amino acids. This CDR3 reads CASRDRGRANEQFF. The CDR3 DNA is TGTGCCAGCAGGGACAGGGGGAGGGCCAATGAGCAGTTCTTC.

This clonotype appeared a few times. The gene calls are TRBV20-1 and TRBJ1-2; D gene uncertain. Trimming stripped 3 bases from V and 6 bases from J, with 23 bases between. This CDR3 has 16 amino acids. Germline V gene lookup returns CDR1 DFQATT and CDR2 SNEGSKA (reference sequence). The CDR3 DNA sequence: TGCAGTGCTAGGGATTGGCGGGATGATATACGCAATGGCTACACCTTC. Translation gives CSARDWRDDIRNGYTF.

This clonotype was observed a handful of times. V usage is TRBV20-1 and J usage is TRBJ1-5; D perhaps matches TRBD1 (6 bases). Trimming pared 6 bases from V and 8 bases from J, leaving 11 bases between. CDR1 is DFQATT, CDR2 SNEGSKA, per germline (reference sequence). This CDR3 is 11 amino acids long. DNA for the CDR3: TGCAGTGCAGAGGAGGGGGAGCCCCAGCATTTT. Residues: CSAEEGEPQHF.

The genes are TRBV12-3 or TRBV12-4 and TRBJ1-4; a weak D match, TRBD1 (5 bases). V dropped 3 bases and J dropped 8 bases, with 13 bases sitting between them. This CDR3 contains 14 residues. CDR3 loop: CASSFGTEPEKLFF. As DNA, the CDR3 is TGTGCCAGCAGTTTTGGGACGGAGCCGGAAAAACTGTTTTTT.

This clonotype has at least ten counts. V usage is TRBV20-1 and J usage is TRBJ2-3; D possibly corresponds to TRBD2 (5 bases). With 6 bases removed from V and 0 bases from J, the gap between germline ends came to 16 bases. The germline CDR1 and CDR2 sequences are DFQATT and SNEGSKA (reference sequence). This CDR3 has 15 residues. CDR3 sequence reads: CSASPSRTSTDTQYF. The CDR3 DNA sequence: TGCAGTGCCTCCCCTAGCAGAACTAGCACAGATACGCAGTATTTT.

This clonotype was seen repeatedly, ten times or more. The chain couples TRBV6-1 to TRBJ1-2, with unresolved D. The CDR3 is 11 residues long. V was clipped by 7 bases and J by 7 bases, with 10 bases between them. The germline gives CDR1 MNHNS, CDR2 SASEGT. DNA of the CDR3: TGTGCCAGCACCACGGTTAGTGGCTACACCTTC. Translating gives CASTTVSGYTF.

The V gene is TRBV20-1, the J gene TRBJ2-5; 7 nucleotides line up with TRBD2. This CDR3 is 14 amino acids long. Germline CDR1 and CDR2: DFQATT and SNEGSKA (reference sequence). J was trimmed by 2 bases and V by 2 bases; bases with no gene match: 5. In DNA, the CDR3 is TGCAGTGCTAGACTGGACGGGGGGCAAGAGACCCAGTACTTC. Protein product: CSARLDGGQETQYF.

This sequence joins TRBV6-1 and TRBJ1-1, with D unresolved. Germline-derived CDR1 and CDR2 are MNHNS and SASEGT. V was shortened by 7 bases and J by 1 base, with 10 bases between the two germline ends. This CDR3 has 13 residues. The CDR3 reads CASTPIENTEAFF. CDR3 coding DNA: TGTGCCAGCACCCCCATTGAGAACACTGAAGCTTTCTTT.

Concerning this clonotype itself: A much larger clone sits a single nucleotide away, making a read error possible. V is TRBV6-2 or TRBV6-3 and J is TRBJ1-1, with D maybe TRBD1 (5 bases). The CDR3 length is 13 residues. Germline V gives CDR1 MNHEY, CDR2 SVGEGT. The CDR3 sequence: CASPRGDNTGAFF. The CDR3 coding sequence is TGTGCCAGTCCTCGAGGGGATAACACTGGAGCTTTCTTT.